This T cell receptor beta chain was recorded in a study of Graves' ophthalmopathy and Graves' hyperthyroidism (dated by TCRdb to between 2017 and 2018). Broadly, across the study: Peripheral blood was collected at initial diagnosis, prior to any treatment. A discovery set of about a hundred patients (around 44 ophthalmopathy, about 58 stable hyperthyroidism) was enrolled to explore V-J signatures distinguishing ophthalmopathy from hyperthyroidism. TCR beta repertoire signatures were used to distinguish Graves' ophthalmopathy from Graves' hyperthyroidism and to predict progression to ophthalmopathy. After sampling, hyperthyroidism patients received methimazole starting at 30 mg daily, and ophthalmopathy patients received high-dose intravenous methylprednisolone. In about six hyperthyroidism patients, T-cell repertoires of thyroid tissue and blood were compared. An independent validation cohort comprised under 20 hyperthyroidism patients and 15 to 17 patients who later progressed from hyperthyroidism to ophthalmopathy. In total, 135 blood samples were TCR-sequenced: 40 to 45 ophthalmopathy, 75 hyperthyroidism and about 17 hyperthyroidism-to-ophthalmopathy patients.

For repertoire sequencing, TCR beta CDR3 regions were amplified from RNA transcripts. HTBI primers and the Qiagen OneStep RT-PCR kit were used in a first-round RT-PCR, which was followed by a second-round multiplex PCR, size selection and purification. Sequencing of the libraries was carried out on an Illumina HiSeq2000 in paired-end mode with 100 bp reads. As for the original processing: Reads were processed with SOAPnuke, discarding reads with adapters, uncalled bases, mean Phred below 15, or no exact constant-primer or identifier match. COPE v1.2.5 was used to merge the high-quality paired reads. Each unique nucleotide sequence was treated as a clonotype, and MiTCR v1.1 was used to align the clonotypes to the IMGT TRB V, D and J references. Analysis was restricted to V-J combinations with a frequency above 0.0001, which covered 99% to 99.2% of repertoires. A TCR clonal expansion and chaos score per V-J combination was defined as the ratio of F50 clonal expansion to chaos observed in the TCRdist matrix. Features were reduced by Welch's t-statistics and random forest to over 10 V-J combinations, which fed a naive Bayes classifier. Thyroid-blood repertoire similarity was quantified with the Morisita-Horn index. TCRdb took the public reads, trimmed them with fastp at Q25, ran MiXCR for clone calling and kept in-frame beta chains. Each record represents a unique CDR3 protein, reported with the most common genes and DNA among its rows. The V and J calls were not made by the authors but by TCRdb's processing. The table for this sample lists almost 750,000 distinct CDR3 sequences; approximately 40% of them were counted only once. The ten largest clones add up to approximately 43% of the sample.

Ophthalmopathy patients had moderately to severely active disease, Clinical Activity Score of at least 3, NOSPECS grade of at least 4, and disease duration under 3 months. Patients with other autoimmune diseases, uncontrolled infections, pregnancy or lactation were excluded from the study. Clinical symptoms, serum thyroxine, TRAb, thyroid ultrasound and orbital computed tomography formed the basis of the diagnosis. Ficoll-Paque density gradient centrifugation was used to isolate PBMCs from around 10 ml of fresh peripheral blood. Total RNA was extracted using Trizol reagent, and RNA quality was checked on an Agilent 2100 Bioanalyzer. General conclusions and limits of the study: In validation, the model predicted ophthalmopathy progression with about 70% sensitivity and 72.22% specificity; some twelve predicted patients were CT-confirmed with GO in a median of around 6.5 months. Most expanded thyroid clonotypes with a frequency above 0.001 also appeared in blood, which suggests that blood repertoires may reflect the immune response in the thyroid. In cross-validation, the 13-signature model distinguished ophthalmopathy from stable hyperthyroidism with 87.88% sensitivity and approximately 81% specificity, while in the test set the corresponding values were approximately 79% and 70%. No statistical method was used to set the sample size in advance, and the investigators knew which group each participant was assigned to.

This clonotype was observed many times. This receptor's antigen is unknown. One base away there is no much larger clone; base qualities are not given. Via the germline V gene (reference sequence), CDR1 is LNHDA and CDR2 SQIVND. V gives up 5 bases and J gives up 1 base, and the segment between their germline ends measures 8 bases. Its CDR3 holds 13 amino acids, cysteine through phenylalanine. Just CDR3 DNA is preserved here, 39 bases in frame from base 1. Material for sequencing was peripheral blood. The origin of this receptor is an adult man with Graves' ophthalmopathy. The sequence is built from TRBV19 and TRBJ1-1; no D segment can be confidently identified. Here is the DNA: TGTGCCAGTAGTCTGATTCGGAACACTGAAGCTTTCTTT. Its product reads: CASSLIRNTEAFF.